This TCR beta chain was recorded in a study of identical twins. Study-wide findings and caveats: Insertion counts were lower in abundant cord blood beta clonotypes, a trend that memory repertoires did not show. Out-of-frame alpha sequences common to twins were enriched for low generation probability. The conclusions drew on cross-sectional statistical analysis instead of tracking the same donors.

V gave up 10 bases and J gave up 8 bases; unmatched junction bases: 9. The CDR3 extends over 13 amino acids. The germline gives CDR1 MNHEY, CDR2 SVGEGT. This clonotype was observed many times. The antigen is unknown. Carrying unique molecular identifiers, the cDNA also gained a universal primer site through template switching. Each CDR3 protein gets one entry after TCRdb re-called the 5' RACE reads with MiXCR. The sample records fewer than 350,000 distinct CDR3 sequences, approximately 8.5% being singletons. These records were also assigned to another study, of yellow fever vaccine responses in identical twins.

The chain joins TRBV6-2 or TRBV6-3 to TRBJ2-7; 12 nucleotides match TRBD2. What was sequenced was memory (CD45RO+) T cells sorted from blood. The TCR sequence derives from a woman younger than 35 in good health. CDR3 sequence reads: CATLPGLAGKQYF. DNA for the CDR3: TGTGCCACCTTACCGGGACTAGCGGGCAAGCAGTACTTC.